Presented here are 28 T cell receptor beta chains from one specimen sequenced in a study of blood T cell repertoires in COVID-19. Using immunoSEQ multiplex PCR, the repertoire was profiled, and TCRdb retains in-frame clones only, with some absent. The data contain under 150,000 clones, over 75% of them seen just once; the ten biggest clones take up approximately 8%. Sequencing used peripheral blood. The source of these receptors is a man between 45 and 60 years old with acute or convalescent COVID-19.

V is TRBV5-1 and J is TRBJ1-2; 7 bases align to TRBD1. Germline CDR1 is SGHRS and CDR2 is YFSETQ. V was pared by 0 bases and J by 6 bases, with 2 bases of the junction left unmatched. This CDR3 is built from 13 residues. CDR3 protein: CASSLETGHGYTF. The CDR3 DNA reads TGCGCCAGCAGCTTGGAGACAGGGCATGGCTACACCTTC.

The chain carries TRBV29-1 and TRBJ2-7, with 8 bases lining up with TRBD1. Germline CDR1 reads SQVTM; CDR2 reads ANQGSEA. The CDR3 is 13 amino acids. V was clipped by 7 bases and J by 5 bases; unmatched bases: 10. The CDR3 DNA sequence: TGCAGCGGACTAGGACAGGGTGGAGACGAGCAGTACTTC. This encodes CSGLGQGGDEQYF.

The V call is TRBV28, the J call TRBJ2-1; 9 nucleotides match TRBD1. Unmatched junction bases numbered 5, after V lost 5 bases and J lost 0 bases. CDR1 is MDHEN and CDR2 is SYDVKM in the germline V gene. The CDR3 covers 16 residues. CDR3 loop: CASSELQGASYNEQFF. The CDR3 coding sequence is TGTGCCAGCAGTGAATTACAGGGGGCCTCCTACAATGAGCAGTTCTTC.

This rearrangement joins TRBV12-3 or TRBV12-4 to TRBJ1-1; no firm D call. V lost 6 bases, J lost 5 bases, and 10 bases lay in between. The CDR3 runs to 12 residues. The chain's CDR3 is CASSLQVTEAFF. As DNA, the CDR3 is TGTGCCAGCAGCCTCCAGGTTACTGAAGCTTTCTTT.

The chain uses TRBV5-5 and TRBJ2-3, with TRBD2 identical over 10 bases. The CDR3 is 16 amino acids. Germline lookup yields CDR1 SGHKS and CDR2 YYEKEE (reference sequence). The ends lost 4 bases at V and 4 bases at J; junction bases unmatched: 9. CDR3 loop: CASSPRTSGVADTQYF. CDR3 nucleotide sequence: TGTGCCAGCAGCCCACGTACTAGCGGGGTGGCAGATACGCAGTATTTT.

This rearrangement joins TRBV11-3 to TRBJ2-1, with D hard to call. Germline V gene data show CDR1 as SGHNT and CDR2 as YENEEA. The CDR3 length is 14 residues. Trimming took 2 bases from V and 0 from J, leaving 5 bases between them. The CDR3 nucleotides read TGTGCCAGCAGCTTACTAGGCTCCTACAATGAGCAGTTCTTC. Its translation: CASSLLGSYNEQFF.

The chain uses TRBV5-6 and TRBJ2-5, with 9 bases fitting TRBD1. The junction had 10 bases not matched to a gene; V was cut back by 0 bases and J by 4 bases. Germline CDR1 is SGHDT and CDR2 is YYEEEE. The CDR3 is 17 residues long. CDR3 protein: CASSLVGITGGRETQYF. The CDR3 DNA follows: TGTGCCAGCAGCTTGGTGGGGATAACAGGGGGCCGAGAGACCCAGTACTTC.

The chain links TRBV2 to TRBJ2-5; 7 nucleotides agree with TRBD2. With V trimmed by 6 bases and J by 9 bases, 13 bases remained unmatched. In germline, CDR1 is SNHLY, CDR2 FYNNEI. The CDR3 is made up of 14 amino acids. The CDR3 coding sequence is TGTGCCAGCAGCGAGCCTCTGGGGGGGAAGTCCCAGTACTTC. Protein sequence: CASSEPLGGKSQYF.

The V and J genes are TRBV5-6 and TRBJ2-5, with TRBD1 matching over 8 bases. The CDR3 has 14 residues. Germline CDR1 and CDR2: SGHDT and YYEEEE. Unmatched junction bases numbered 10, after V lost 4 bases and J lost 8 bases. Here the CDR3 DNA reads TGTGCCAGCAGCCATCGGGCCAGGGGGCTTACCCAGTACTTC. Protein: CASSHRARGLTQYF.

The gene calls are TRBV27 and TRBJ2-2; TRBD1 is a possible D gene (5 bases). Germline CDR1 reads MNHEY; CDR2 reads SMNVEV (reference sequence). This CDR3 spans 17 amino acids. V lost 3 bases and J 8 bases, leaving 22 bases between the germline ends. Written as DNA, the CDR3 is TGTGCCAGCAGTTTCTTGTTTGGACACACGCCTTTAGGGGAGCTGTTTTTT. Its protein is CASSFLFGHTPLGELFF.

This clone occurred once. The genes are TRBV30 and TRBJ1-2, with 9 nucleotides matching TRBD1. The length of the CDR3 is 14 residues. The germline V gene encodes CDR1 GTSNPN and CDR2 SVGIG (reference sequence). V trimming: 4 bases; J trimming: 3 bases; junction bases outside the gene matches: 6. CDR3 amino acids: CAWTTGGWDYGYTF. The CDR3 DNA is TGTGCCTGGACTACAGGGGGCTGGGACTATGGCTACACCTTC.

In nucleotides, the CDR3 is TGCGCCAGCAGCTTTAGTAGCCACAATGAGCAGTTCTTC. Residues: CASSFSSHNEQFF. The rearrangement links TRBV5-1 to TRBJ2-1, with D hard to call. Per germline, CDR1 SGHRS and CDR2 YFSETQ. Trimming stripped 2 bases from V and 5 bases from J, with 8 bases between. This CDR3 has 13 amino acids.

CDR3 amino acids: CASSMISAGAAFF. The CDR3 DNA sequence: TGTGCCAGTAGTATGATCAGTGCAGGGGCAGCTTTCTTT. J is TRBJ1-1 and V is TRBV19, with a tentative D call TRBD1 (6 bases). Germline V gene sequence: CDR1 LNHDA, CDR2 SQIVND (reference sequence). The ends were cut back, 3 bases at V and 10 bases at J, with 15 bases in the middle. The CDR3 covers 13 residues.

The CDR3 DNA reads as TGTGCCAGCAGCCTCGGGGGGGCTGGGGCCAACGTCCTGACTTTC. Translation: CASSLGGAGANVLTF. The chain employs TRBV7-9 and TRBJ2-6; 8 bases map to TRBD2. J gave up 2 bases and V 5 bases, and 2 bases lay outside the gene matches. Germline lookup yields CDR1 SEHNR and CDR2 FQNEAQ (reference sequence). This CDR3 comprises 15 residues.

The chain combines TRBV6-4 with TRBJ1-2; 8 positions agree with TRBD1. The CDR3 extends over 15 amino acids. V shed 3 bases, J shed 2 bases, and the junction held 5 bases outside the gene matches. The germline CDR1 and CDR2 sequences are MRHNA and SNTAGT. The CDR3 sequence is CASSEIRGHNYGYTF. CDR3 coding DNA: TGTGCCAGCAGTGAAATCAGGGGGCACAACTATGGCTACACCTTC.

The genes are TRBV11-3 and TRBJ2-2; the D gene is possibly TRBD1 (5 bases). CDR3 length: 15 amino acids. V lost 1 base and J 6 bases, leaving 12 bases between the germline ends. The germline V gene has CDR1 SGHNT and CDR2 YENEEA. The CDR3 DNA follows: TGTGCCAGCAGCTTAGGGGGCTTAAGCGCCGGGGAGCTGTTTTTT. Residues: CASSLGGLSAGELFF. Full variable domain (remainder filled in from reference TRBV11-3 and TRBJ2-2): EAGVVQSPRYKIIEKKQPVAFWCNPISGHNTLYWYLQNLGQGPELLIRYENEEAVDDSQLPKDRFSAERLKGVDSTLKIQPAELGDSAVYLCASSLGGLSAGELFFGEGSRLTVL.

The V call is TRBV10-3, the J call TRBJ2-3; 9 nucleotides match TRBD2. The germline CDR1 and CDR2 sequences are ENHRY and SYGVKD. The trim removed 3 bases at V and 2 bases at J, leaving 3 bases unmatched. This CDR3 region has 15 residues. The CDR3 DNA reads TGTGCCATCAGTGAAAGGACTAGCGTCACAGATACGCAGTATTTT. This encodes CAISERTSVTDTQYF.

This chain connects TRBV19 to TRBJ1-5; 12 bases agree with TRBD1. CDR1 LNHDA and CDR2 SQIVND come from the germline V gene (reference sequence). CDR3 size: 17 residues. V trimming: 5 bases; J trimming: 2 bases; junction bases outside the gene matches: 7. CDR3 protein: CASSSRDRGRGNQPQHF. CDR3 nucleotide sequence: TGTGCCAGTAGTTCAAGGGACAGGGGGCGAGGCAATCAGCCCCAGCATTTT.

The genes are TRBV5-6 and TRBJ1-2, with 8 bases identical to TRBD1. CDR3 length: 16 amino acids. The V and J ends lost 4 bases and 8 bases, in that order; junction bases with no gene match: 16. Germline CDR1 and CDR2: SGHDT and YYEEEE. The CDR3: CASSPRDRLIGRGYTF. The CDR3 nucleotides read TGTGCCAGCAGCCCCCGGGACAGGCTTATTGGTCGGGGCTACACCTTC. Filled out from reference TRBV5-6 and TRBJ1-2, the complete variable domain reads DAGVTQSPTHLIKTRGQQVTLRCSPKSGHDTVSWYQQALGQGPQFIFQYYEEEERQRGNFPDRFSGHQFPNYSSELNVNALLLGDSALYLCASSPRDRLIGRGYTFGSGTRLTVV.

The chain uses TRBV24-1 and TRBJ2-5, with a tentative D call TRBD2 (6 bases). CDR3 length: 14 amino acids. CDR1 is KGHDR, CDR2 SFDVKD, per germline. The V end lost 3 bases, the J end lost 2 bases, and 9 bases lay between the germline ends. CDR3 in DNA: TGTGCCACCAGTGATCCCCGGGGGCAAGAGACCCAGTACTTC. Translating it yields CATSDPRGQETQYF.

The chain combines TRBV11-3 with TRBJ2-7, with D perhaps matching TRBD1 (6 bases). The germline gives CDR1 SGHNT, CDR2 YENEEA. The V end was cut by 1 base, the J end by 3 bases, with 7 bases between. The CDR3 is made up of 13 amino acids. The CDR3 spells CASSLGQVYEQYF. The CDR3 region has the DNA TGTGCCAGCAGCTTAGGACAGGTCTACGAGCAGTACTTC.

The CDR3 region has the DNA TGCGCCAGCAGCCAAGAAGCCGGGACAGTTAATGGCTACACCTTC. This sequence encodes CASSQEAGTVNGYTF. V is TRBV4-1 and J is TRBJ1-2, with TRBD1 matching over 7 bases. The CDR3 sequence is 15 residues long. The V and J ends lost 0 bases and 6 bases, in that order; junction bases with no gene match: 7. The germline V gene encodes CDR1 MGHRA and CDR2 YSYEKL.

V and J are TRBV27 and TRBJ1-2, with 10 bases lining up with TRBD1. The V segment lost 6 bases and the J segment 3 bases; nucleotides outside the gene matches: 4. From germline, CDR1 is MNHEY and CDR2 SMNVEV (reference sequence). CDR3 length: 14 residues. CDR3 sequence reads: CASRPTGGDYGYTF. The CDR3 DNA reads TGTGCCAGCAGACCGACAGGGGGCGACTATGGCTACACCTTC.

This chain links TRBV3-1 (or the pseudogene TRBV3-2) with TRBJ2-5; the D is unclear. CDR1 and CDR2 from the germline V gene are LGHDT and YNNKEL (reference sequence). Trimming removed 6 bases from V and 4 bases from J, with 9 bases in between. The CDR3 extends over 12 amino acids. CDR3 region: CASSGQPETQYF. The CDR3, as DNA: TGTGCCAGCAGTGGGCAGCCAGAGACCCAGTACTTC.

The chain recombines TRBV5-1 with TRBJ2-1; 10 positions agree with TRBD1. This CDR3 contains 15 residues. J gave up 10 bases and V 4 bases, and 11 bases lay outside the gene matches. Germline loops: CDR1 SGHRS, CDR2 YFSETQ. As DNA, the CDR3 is TGCGCCAGCAGCCCAAGGGACAGGGGTTCGGAGGAGCAGTTCTTC. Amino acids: CASSPRDRGSEEQFF.

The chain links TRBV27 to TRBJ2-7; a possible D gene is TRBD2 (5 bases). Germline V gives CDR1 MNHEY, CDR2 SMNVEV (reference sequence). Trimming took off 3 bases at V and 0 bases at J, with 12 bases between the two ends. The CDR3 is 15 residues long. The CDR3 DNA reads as TGTGCCAGCAGTTTGGCTAGGGAGCCCTCCTACGAGCAGTACTTC. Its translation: CASSLAREPSYEQYF.

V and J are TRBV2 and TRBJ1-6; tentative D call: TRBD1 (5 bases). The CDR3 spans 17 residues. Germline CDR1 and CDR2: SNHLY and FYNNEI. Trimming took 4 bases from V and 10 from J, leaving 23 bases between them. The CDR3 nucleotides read TGTGCCAGCAGTGTAATAGTAATGGGGCCCGCCCAATCACCCCTCCACTTT. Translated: CASSVIVMGPAQSPLHF.

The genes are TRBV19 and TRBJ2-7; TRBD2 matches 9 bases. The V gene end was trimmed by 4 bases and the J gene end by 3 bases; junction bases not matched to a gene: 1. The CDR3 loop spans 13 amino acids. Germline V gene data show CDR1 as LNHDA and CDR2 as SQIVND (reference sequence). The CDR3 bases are TGTGCCAGTAGTAAGACTAGCGGCTACGAGCAGTACTTC. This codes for CASSKTSGYEQYF.